These T cell receptor beta chains were read from a single sample in a study of vaccination and CD4 T cells after COVID-19. Using its own MiXCR run on the PCR reads, TCRdb lists one record per CDR3 protein. The sample lists under 30,000 distinct CDR3 sequences, about 50% occurring once. Sequenced here: CD4+ T cells from blood, sampled about 7 months after SARS-CoV-2 vaccination. Receptors were obtained from a human donor who had recovered from COVID-19. Both conserved end residues are part of each CDR3. The order of the fields is V gene, J gene, clone size, D gene, CDR3 protein, CDR3 DNA. The D gene is left open where the match is weak. Size values are once, few and many counts, or a class for expanded clones, and some rows have none.

V: TRBV15
J: TRBJ2-1
size: few
D: TRBD2
CDR3: CATSRNRAGGIDEQFF
DNA: TGTGCCACCAGCAGGAATCGAGCGGGAGGTATCGATGAGCAGTTCTTC

V: TRBV7-2
J: TRBJ2-1
size: NA
D: NA
CDR3: CATSRGHGNEQFF
DNA: TGTGCCACCTCGCGGGGCCACGGCAATGAGCAGTTCTTC

V: TRBV2
J: TRBJ2-5
size: NA
D: TRBD2
CDR3: CAVRRLAAETQYF
DNA: TGTGCCGTTCGTCGACTAGCTGCGGAGACCCAGTACTTC

V: TRBV4-2
J: TRBJ2-1
size: once
D: NA
CDR3: CASSQDPGLSSYNEQFF
DNA: TGTGCCAGCAGCCAAGATCCGGGGCTGAGCTCCTACAATGAGCAGTTCTTC

V: TRBV20-1
J: TRBJ1-5
size: NA
D: NA
CDR3: CSASVWPNHSNQPQHF
DNA: TGCAGTGCTAGCGTGTGGCCAAATCATAGCAATCAGCCCCAGCATTTT

V: TRBV20-1
J: TRBJ2-5
size: once
D: NA
CDR3: CSASKSQGQETQYF
DNA: TGCAGTGCCTCAAAAAGCCAAGGCCAAGAGACCCAGTACTTC

V: TRBV27
J: TRBJ2-5
size: NA
D: NA
CDR3: CASSRTLGEGRETQYF
DNA: TGTGCCAGCAGTCGTACCCTCGGAGAGGGGAGAGAGACCCAGTACTTC

V: TRBV6-2/TRBV6-3
J: TRBJ1-1
size: NA
D: TRBD1
CDR3: CASRQTGQAEAFF
DNA: TGTGCCAGCAGACAGACAGGGCAGGCTGAAGCTTTCTTT

V: TRBV20-1
J: TRBJ1-1
size: NA
D: NA
CDR3: CSASNQGRADTEAFF
DNA: TGCAGTGCTAGTAATCAGGGGAGGGCGGACACTGAAGCTTTCTTT

V: TRBV6-1
J: TRBJ1-5
size: medium-sized
D: TRBD1
CDR3: CASSPGTEHQPQHF
DNA: TGTGCCAGCAGTCCCGGGACAGAGCATCAGCCCCAGCATTTT

V: TRBV19
J: TRBJ2-1
size: NA
D: TRBD2
CDR3: CASSSGRPYNEQFF
DNA: TGTGCCAGCTCTAGCGGGAGACCCTACAATGAGCAGTTCTTC

V: TRBV7-3
J: TRBJ2-3
size: NA
D: TRBD2
CDR3: CASSSGLAATSTDTQYF
DNA: TGTGCCAGCAGCTCCGGACTAGCGGCCACTAGCACAGATACGCAGTATTTT

V: TRBV7-2
J: TRBJ2-5
size: NA
D: TRBD1
CDR3: CASSPSSGGIETQYF
DNA: TGTGCCAGCAGCCCCTCCTCAGGGGGCATAGAGACCCAGTACTTC

V: TRBV7-3
J: TRBJ2-3
size: once
D: NA
CDR3: CASSLNAGINTDTQYF
DNA: TGTGCCAGCAGCTTAAACGCCGGGATTAACACAGATACGCAGTATTTT

V: TRBV14
J: TRBJ2-7
size: NA
D: TRBD1
CDR3: CASSSQGYEQYF
DNA: TGTGCCAGCAGCTCACAGGGGTACGAGCAGTACTTC

V: TRBV12-3/TRBV12-4
J: TRBJ1-5
size: NA
D: TRBD1
CDR3: CASTAGTGGQPQHF
DNA: TGTGCCAGCACCGCCGGGACAGGGGGTCAGCCCCAGCATTTT

V: TRBV6-4
J: TRBJ2-1
size: NA
D: TRBD2
CDR3: CASSGLAGGLNEQFF
DNA: TGTGCCAGCAGTGGCCTAGCGGGGGGTCTCAATGAGCAGTTCTTC

V: TRBV5-4
J: TRBJ2-5
size: NA
D: NA
CDR3: CASSLVEGPKTQYF
DNA: TGTGCCAGCAGCTTGGTAGAGGGGCCTAAGACCCAGTACTTC

V: TRBV27
J: TRBJ1-1
size: NA
D: TRBD1
CDR3: CASSLVGQGYEAFF
DNA: TGTGCCAGCAGTTTGGTTGGACAGGGCTATGAAGCTTTCTTT

V: TRBV5-4
J: TRBJ2-5
size: NA
D: TRBD2
CDR3: CASSLSLAGIKETQYF
DNA: TGTGCCAGCAGCTTGAGCCTAGCGGGGATAAAAGAGACCCAGTACTTC

V: TRBV7-2
J: TRBJ2-1
size: NA
D: TRBD2
CDR3: CASSLGLARNYNEQFF
DNA: TGTGCCAGCAGCTTAGGACTAGCCAGGAACTACAATGAGCAGTTCTTC

V: TRBV2
J: TRBJ2-7
size: few
D: NA
CDR3: CASSPDNSYEQYF
DNA: TGTGCCAGCAGTCCTGACAACTCCTACGAGCAGTACTTC

V: TRBV10-3
J: TRBJ2-7
size: NA
D: TRBD1
CDR3: CAISAPTGVSPYEQYF
DNA: TGTGCCATCAGTGCGCCCACAGGGGTCAGCCCCTACGAGCAGTACTTC

V: TRBV5-4
J: TRBJ1-2
size: NA
D: NA
CDR3: CAFYGFGPNLPGANYGYTF
DNA: TGTGCCTTTTATGGTTTTGGGCCGAACCTCCCCGGAGCTAACTATGGCTACACCTTC